This T cell receptor beta chain was sequenced in a study of T cell repertoires in cytomegalovirus infection. Looking at the study overall: Both CMV infection and a matching HLA type were indicated by public TCR beta signatures.

TCRdb reanalysed the reads using MiXCR and keeps one entry per CDR3 protein. The top ten clones hold around an eighth of a sample with approximately 990,000 distinct CDR3 sequences, about a third of them seen once. Trimming took 6 bases from V and 8 from J, leaving 19 bases between them. The CDR3 is 13 residues long. The germline V gene encodes CDR1 SQVTM and CDR2 ANQGSEA. Regarding this clonotype: The target antigen is unknown.

The TCR comes from a human donor in good health (CMV status not recorded). Some clones in this sample may be carry-over from other donors' samples. The J gene is TRBJ1-2, the V gene TRBV29-1; D possibly corresponds to TRBD1 (5 bases). The source was cultured CD8+ T cells from PBMCs, collected from culture after CMV antigen stimulation. CDR3 sequence: CSVGTSGNWGYTF. DNA of the CDR3: TGCAGCGTAGGGACCTCCGGGAATTGGGGCTACACCTTC.